Listed here are 26 T cell receptor beta chains from one sample, sequenced in a study of blood T cell repertoires in COVID-19 (dated by TCRdb to about 2020). The receptor library was made with the immunoSEQ multiplex PCR assay. In its TCRdb copy, this immuneACCESS table keeps in-frame sequences only and misses some clones. Where compared with another copy, unresolved V genes explain less than half of these, and the others have no known cause. For this sample the table gives about 170,000 clones, of which around 82% were detected only once. Roughly 1.1% of the sample lies in the top ten. The sequenced sample consisted of peripheral blood. The receptors derive from a man aged 60-69 years who had recovered from COVID-19.

CDR3 sequence reads: CASSLSRGPTDTQYF. The DNA of the CDR3 is TGTGCCAGCAGTTTATCCAGGGGGCCGACAGATACGCAGTATTTT. The genes are TRBV27 and TRBJ2-3; 8 bases line up with TRBD1. CDR1 is MNHEY, CDR2 SMNVEV, per germline (reference sequence). The V segment lost 0 bases and the J segment 3 bases; nucleotides outside the gene matches: 2. The CDR3 runs to 15 residues.

CDR3 nucleotides: TGTGCCAGCAGCGTAGGTGGTAGCGGGGGGCCAGCAGATACGCAGTATTTT. Its protein product is CASSVGGSGGPADTQYF. The chain combines TRBV9 with TRBJ2-3; TRBD2 matches at 10 bases. V lost 0 bases to trimming and J lost 4 bases; unmatched junction nucleotides: 8. The V gene's germline CDR1 is SGDLS and CDR2 YYNGEE. This CDR3 has 17 residues.

The V call is TRBV7-6, the J call TRBJ1-4; TRBD1 is a possible D gene (6 bases). The CDR3 consists of 15 residues. V shed 5 bases and J shed 8 bases, with 18 bases lying between them. Per the germline V gene, CDR1 is SGHVS and CDR2 is FNYEAQ. The CDR3 nucleotides are TGTGCCAGCAGCCCCGGACAGCGAAGGCTCGAAAAACTGTTTTTT. It is translated as CASSPGQRRLEKLFF.

This clone is a singleton in its sample. The chain has TRBV11-3 and TRBJ2-3; 9 bases are shared with TRBD2. Germline V lookup: CDR1 SGHNT, CDR2 YENEEA. The CDR3 consists of 14 residues. Trimming took 5 bases from V and 6 from J; bases not matched to a gene: 6. The CDR3 spells CASSQRGARDTQYF. CDR3 nucleotide sequence: TGTGCCAGCAGCCAGCGGGGGGCGAGGGATACGCAGTATTTT. The full variable domain, in which reference TRBV11-3 and TRBJ2-3 provide the parts outside the CDR3, is EAGVVQSPRYKIIEKKQPVAFWCNPISGHNTLYWYLQNLGQGPELLIRYENEEAVDDSQLPKDRFSAERLKGVDSTLKIQPAELGDSAVYLCASSQRGARDTQYFGPGTRLTVL.

This clone has a single count. The V call is TRBV6-1, the J call TRBJ1-5; 10 nucleotides agree with TRBD1. CDR3 length: 16 residues. J gave up 7 bases and V 3 bases, and 9 bases lay outside the gene matches. Germline V gene lookup returns CDR1 MNHNS and CDR2 SASEGT. CDR3 DNA: TGTGCCAGCAGTGAGCCTGACAGGGGGCTAAGGCAGCCCCAGCATTTT. Translated, it gives CASSEPDRGLRQPQHF.

The chain joins TRBV11-2 to TRBJ2-2, with a weak D call TRBD2 (6 bases). Per the germline V gene, CDR1 is SGHAT and CDR2 is FQNNGV. V lost 8 bases and J lost 5, with 15 bases in between. The CDR3 extends over 14 amino acids. The CDR3 sequence: CASRIGGFTGELFF. In DNA form, the CDR3 reads TGTGCCAGCCGGATTGGGGGGTTTACCGGGGAGCTGTTTTTT.

There are a few counts of this clone. The chain is built from TRBV7-3 and TRBJ2-3; TRBD1 agrees at 7 bases. Germline V CDR1 and CDR2: SGHTA, FQGTGA. J gave up 4 bases and V 5 bases, and 6 bases lay outside the gene matches. The CDR3 runs 14 residues. The CDR3 DNA reads as TGTGCCAGCAGCGCCCTGAGGGGGCCAGATACGCAGTATTTT. As protein: CASSALRGPDTQYF.

The chain links TRBV9 to TRBJ2-6; tentative D call: TRBD1 (7 bases). CDR1 and CDR2 from the germline V gene are SGDLS and YYNGEE. The V gene lost 6 bases and the J gene lost 1 base, with 17 bases spanning the gap. The CDR3 consists of 17 residues. CDR3 sequence: CASNPTGRTSGANVLTF. The DNA of the CDR3 is TGTGCCAGCAACCCGACAGGGAGGACGTCTGGGGCCAACGTCCTGACTTTC.

The chain recombines TRBV6-6 with TRBJ2-1, with D perhaps matching TRBD2 (6 bases). The ends were cut back, 2 bases at V and 6 bases at J, with 14 bases in the middle. Germline CDR1 reads MNHNY; CDR2 reads SVGAGI (reference sequence). This CDR3 contains 15 residues. CDR3 residues: CASSYGGIMGNEQFF. The CDR3 DNA reads TGTGCCAGCAGTTACGGGGGGATAATGGGCAATGAGCAGTTCTTC.

The chain combines TRBV6-5 with TRBJ2-1; TRBD2 agrees at 7 bases. Per germline, CDR1 MNHEY and CDR2 SVGAGI. Trimming at V came to 4 bases and at J to 7 bases, leaving 4 bases not matched to a gene. CDR3 length: 13 residues. The CDR3 sequence is CASSWEGMNEQFF. As DNA, the CDR3 is TGTGCCAGCAGTTGGGAGGGGATGAATGAGCAGTTCTTC.

A word on this clone: The sample contains more than one DNA sequence encoding this CDR3. The CDR3 region has the DNA TGTGCCAGCAGCTTAAGAGGGGGCGAAAAACTGTTTTTT. It yields the protein CASSLRGGEKLFF. The rearrangement joins TRBV7-2 to TRBJ1-4; 7 bases map to TRBD1. Germline lookup yields CDR1 SGHTA and CDR2 FQGNSA. CDR3 length equals 13 residues. J gave up 8 bases and V 2 bases, and 2 bases lay outside the gene matches. Filled out from reference TRBV7-2 and TRBJ1-4, the complete variable domain reads GAGVSQSPSNKVTEKGKDVELRCDPISGHTALYWYRQSLGQGLEFLIYFQGNSAPDKSGLPSDRFSAERTGGSVSTLTIQRTQQEDSAVYLCASSLRGGEKLFFGSGTQLSVL.

V gene TRBV11-2 combines with J gene TRBJ1-2; D gene unclear. V gave up 0 bases and J gave up 7 bases, with 6 bases separating them. CDR1 is SGHAT, CDR2 FQNNGV, per germline. The CDR3 length is 12 residues. In DNA, the CDR3 is TGTGCCAGCAGCTTAGACCCGGTTGGCTACACCTTC. This codes for CASSLDPVGYTF. Full variable domain (rest looked up from reference TRBV11-2 and TRBJ1-2): EAGVAQSPRYKIIEKRQSVAFWCNPISGHATLYWYQQILGQGPKLLIQFQNNGVVDDSQLPKDRFSAERLKGVDSTLKIQPAKLEDSAVYLCASSLDPVGYTFGSGTRLTVV.

The V gene is TRBV6-5, the J gene TRBJ2-7; 8 bases agree with TRBD1. The germline V gene encodes CDR1 MNHEY and CDR2 SVGAGI. The trim removed 0 bases at V and 3 bases at J, leaving 4 bases unmatched. CDR3 size: 15 residues. CDR3 nucleotide sequence: TGTGCCAGCAGTTACTCGTGGGACAGGAGCTACGAGCAGTACTTC. Translation: CASSYSWDRSYEQYF.

V and J are TRBV11-3 and TRBJ2-5, with TRBD2 matching over 12 bases. Trimming at V came to 5 bases and at J to 2 bases, leaving 6 bases not matched to a gene. Germline CDR1 is SGHNT and CDR2 is YENEEA. There are 16 residues in the CDR3. CDR3: CASSRGTSGFQETQYF. DNA for the CDR3: TGTGCCAGCAGCCGGGGGACTAGCGGGTTTCAAGAGACCCAGTACTTC. Based on the CDR3 plus reference TRBV11-3 and TRBJ2-5, the full variable domain is EAGVVQSPRYKIIEKKQPVAFWCNPISGHNTLYWYLQNLGQGPELLIRYENEEAVDDSQLPKDRFSAERLKGVDSTLKIQPAELGDSAVYLCASSRGTSGFQETQYFGPGTRLLVL.

The rearrangement links TRBV5-1 to TRBJ2-3, with TRBD2 identical over 8 bases. The ends lost 1 base at V and 4 bases at J; junction bases unmatched: 5. Germline V gene data show CDR1 as SGHRS and CDR2 as YFSETQ. The CDR3 length is 15 residues. CDR3 sequence: CASSLFGGESDTQYF. The CDR3 nucleotides read TGCGCCAGCAGCTTGTTCGGGGGGGAATCAGATACGCAGTATTTT.

The chain carries TRBV25-1 and TRBJ2-6, with a weak D call TRBD2 (5 bases). CDR3 size: 15 residues. Germline CDR1 MGHDK, CDR2 SYGVNS. V lost 5 bases, J lost 0 bases, and 8 bases lay in between. The CDR3 protein is CASSFGVSGANVLTF. The CDR3 DNA follows: TGTGCCAGCAGTTTCGGGGTCTCTGGGGCCAACGTCCTGACTTTC.

This clone appeared a few times. The CDR3 sequence is CATEGGSSDTQYF. In DNA form, the CDR3 reads TGTGCCACCGAGGGCGGTTCTTCTGATACGCAGTATTTT. The chain carries TRBV24-1 and TRBJ2-3, with a tentative D call TRBD2 (5 bases). Germline loops: CDR1 KGHDR, CDR2 SFDVKD. The V gene lost 9 bases and the J gene lost 6 bases, with 15 bases spanning the gap. The CDR3 totals 13 residues.

The J gene is TRBJ2-7, the V gene TRBV4-2; 10 bases are shared with TRBD2. This CDR3 is built from 15 residues. The germline gives CDR1 LGHNA, CDR2 YNFKEQ. V lost 2 bases to trimming and J lost 7 bases; unmatched junction nucleotides: 8. CDR3 loop: CASSQPSGGAGEQYF. CDR3 coding DNA: TGTGCCAGCAGCCAACCGAGCGGGGGGGCCGGTGAGCAGTACTTC.

This clone showed up just once. The rearrangement uses TRBV29-1 and TRBJ1-1; no definite D call. The V and J ends lost 7 bases and 10 bases respectively, with 13 bases between them. The CDR3 covers 10 residues. CDR1 is SQVTM and CDR2 is ANQGSEA in the germline V gene. This CDR3 reads CSADLAGAFF. CDR3 nucleotide sequence: TGCAGCGCCGACCTCGCAGGAGCTTTCTTT. Supplemented by reference TRBV29-1 and TRBJ1-1, the full variable domain reads SAVISQKPSRDICQRGTSLTIQCQVDSQVTMMFWYRQQPGQSLTLIATANQGSEATYESGFVIDKFPISRPNLTFSTLTVSNMSPEDSSIYLCSADLAGAFFGQGTRLTVV.

The rearrangement joins TRBV6-5 to TRBJ2-5; 11 bases are a match to TRBD1. From germline, CDR1 is MNHEY and CDR2 SVGAGI. The CDR3 length is 14 residues. V shed 7 bases, J shed 1 base, and the junction held 2 bases outside the gene matches. The CDR3 reads CASNGQGAQETQYF. CDR3 DNA: TGTGCCAGCAATGGACAGGGGGCCCAAGAGACCCAGTACTTC.

On this clone: This specimen includes other DNA sequences encoding the same CDR3. The rearrangement uses TRBV5-4 and TRBJ2-7; D is ambiguous. Germline V lookup: CDR1 SGHNT, CDR2 YYREEE (reference sequence). This CDR3 is 13 amino acids long. The V gene lost 1 base and the J gene lost 0 bases, with 5 bases spanning the gap. CDR3 loop: CASSLSSSYEQYF. The CDR3 DNA sequence: TGTGCCAGCAGCTTGAGTAGCTCCTACGAGCAGTACTTC.

The J gene is TRBJ1-3, the V gene TRBV29-1, with 7 bases aligning to TRBD1. This CDR3 has 14 amino acids. The trim removed 7 bases at V and 0 bases at J, leaving 6 bases unmatched. Looked up from germline, CDR1 is SQVTM and CDR2 is ANQGSEA. Here the CDR3 reads CSAGDRFSGNTIYF. The CDR3 coding sequence is TGCAGCGCCGGGGACAGATTCTCTGGAAACACCATATATTTT.

This clone is a singleton in its sample. This sequence joins TRBV7-9 and TRBJ1-4; D gene unclear. CDR3 length equals 16 residues. Looked up from germline, CDR1 is SEHNR and CDR2 is FQNEAQ (reference sequence). With 5 bases removed from V and 7 bases from J, the gap between germline ends came to 20 bases. The DNA of the CDR3 is TGTGCCAGCAGCCCCGACCTACCGGGAGGTAGTGAAAAACTGTTTTTT. Protein: CASSPDLPGGSEKLFF.

V gene TRBV9 combines with J gene TRBJ2-7; 8 bases agree with TRBD2. Germline V gene lookup returns CDR1 SGDLS and CDR2 YYNGEE. The CDR3 covers 18 residues. Unmatched junction bases numbered 16, after V lost 3 bases and J lost 2 bases. Written as DNA, the CDR3 is TGTGCCAGCAGCGGAGGCCGGAGTGGCGGGGGGCCTACCTACGAGCAGTACTTC. Its translation: CASSGGRSGGGPTYEQYF. Supplemented by reference TRBV9 and TRBJ2-7, the full variable domain reads DSGVTQTPKHLITATGQRVTLRCSPRSGDLSVYWYQQSLDQGLQFLIQYYNGEERAKGNILERFSAQQFPDLHSELNLSSLELGDSALYFCASSGGRSGGGPTYEQYFGPGTRLTVT.

V is TRBV29-1 and J is TRBJ2-3; tentatively, D is TRBD1 (6 bases). With 3 bases removed from V and 1 base from J, the gap between germline ends came to 14 bases. Germline CDR1 and CDR2: SQVTM and ANQGSEA. The CDR3 totals 15 residues. CDR3: CSVELGTPRTDTQYF. The CDR3 region has the DNA TGCAGCGTTGAGTTGGGGACACCCCGCACAGATACGCAGTATTTT.

This chain connects TRBV3-1 (or the pseudogene TRBV3-2) to TRBJ1-2; 8 positions agree with TRBD1. The trim removed 0 bases at V and 2 bases at J, leaving 8 bases unmatched. There are 17 residues in the CDR3. Germline-derived CDR1 and CDR2 are LGHDT and YNNKEL (reference sequence). CDR3 in amino acids: CASSQDGTGRGNYGYTF. Written as DNA, the CDR3 is TGTGCCAGCAGCCAAGATGGGACAGGCCGGGGGAACTATGGCTACACCTTC.